Reported below is one T cell receptor beta chain. The antigen it recognizes is unknown. No qualities accompany the bases; no much larger clone lies one base away. This sample was taken from a study of technical replicates of blood from a few donors (dated by TCRdb to 2016 to 2017). The library was obtained by the immunoSEQ multiplex PCR assay. What TCRdb holds here is the immuneACCESS table cut down to in-frame rearrangements. Part of the clones is not present; checked against another copy, under half of the missing clones reflect an unresolved V gene, and the others are unexplained. The sample has about 75,000 clones on record, approximately 97% of them singletons. About 0.29% of the sample rests with the top ten. The clonotype was recovered from a human donor in good health. The sample consisted of T cells isolated from PBMCs.

The sequenced DNA: TGTGCCTGGAGTGTGGGGGGGAACAATGAGCAGTTCTTC. Its protein reads: CAWSVGGNNEQFF. The chain is assembled from TRBV30 and TRBJ2-1; the central 7 bases match TRBD2. CDR1 and CDR2 were assigned from the germline V gene (reference sequence) as GTSNPN and SVGIG. Counted from cysteine to phenylalanine, this CDR3 has 13 amino acids. The retained sequence is limited to the CDR3, 39 bases, with the frame set at the first base. The germline V end is reduced by 0 bases and the J end by 5 bases; junction bases left unmatched: 1.